These 17 T cell receptor beta chains share one sample of origin, sequenced in a study of cytomegalovirus exposure and HLA in healthy donors (dated by TCRdb to 2015 to 2018). Receptors were amplified or captured by the immunoSEQ multiplex PCR assay. For the multiplex PCR, a mixture combining 60 forward primers for TCR Vbeta segments and 13 reverse primers for TCR Jbeta segments was used. As stored in TCRdb, this immuneACCESS dataset retains in-frame rearrangements with V and J assigned. A fraction of the clones does not appear; measured against another copy, unresolved V genes explain less than half of the discrepancy, and the remainder lacks a known reason. A total of about 140,000 clones appear in this sample, nearly 80% of them only once. The ten largest make up around 2.2% of the sample. Sequenced: PBMCs. These receptor sequences come from a man aged 25 to 40 in good health and CMV-seronegative.

The table lists this clone with a count of one. The V gene is TRBV7-2, the J gene TRBJ2-3; D not certain. The CDR3 is made up of 14 amino acids. In germline, CDR1 is SGHTA, CDR2 FQGNSA. The germline V and J ends were trimmed by 1 base and 5 bases, with 10 bases remaining between them. In DNA form, the CDR3 reads TGTGCCAGCAGCTTAGAGTACAGCCAAGATACGCAGTATTTT. Its translation is CASSLEYSQDTQYF.

The rearrangement links TRBV7-9 to TRBJ1-4; 7 bases map to TRBD1. Germline-derived CDR1 and CDR2 are SEHNR and FQNEAQ (reference sequence). V gave up 3 bases and J gave up 4 bases; unmatched junction bases: 2. The CDR3 has 14 residues. CDR3 protein: CASSLGQLNEKLFF. CDR3 sequence (DNA): TGTGCCAGCAGCTTGGGACAGCTTAATGAAAAACTGTTTTTT.

The gene calls are TRBV28 and TRBJ2-3; D possibly corresponds to TRBD2 (6 bases). The V end lost 6 bases, the J end lost 0 bases, and 16 bases lay between the germline ends. This CDR3 is built from 16 residues. The germline V gene encodes CDR1 MDHEN and CDR2 SYDVKM. For the CDR3, the DNA is TGTGCCAGCAGCTTCCGGGGGTCTGCTAGCACAGATACGCAGTATTTT. Translating it yields CASSFRGSASTDTQYF. Together with reference TRBV28 and TRBJ2-3, the CDR3 gives the full variable domain: DVKVTQSSRYLVKRTGEKVFLECVQDMDHENMFWYRQDPGLGLRLIYFSYDVKMKEKGDIPEGYSVSREKKERFSLILESASTNQTSMYLCASSFRGSASTDTQYFGPGTRLTVL.

This chain links TRBV2 with TRBJ2-7; the match to TRBD2 covers 10 bases. This CDR3 has 14 residues. Germline V lookup: CDR1 SNHLY, CDR2 FYNNEI. Trimming took 5 bases from V and 6 from J; bases not matched to a gene: 7. The CDR3 reads CASSPLAGVAEQYF. As DNA, the CDR3 is TGTGCCAGCAGTCCCCTAGCGGGAGTCGCCGAGCAGTACTTC. Filled out from reference TRBV2 and TRBJ2-7, the complete variable domain reads EPEVTQTPSHQVTQMGQEVILRCVPISNHLYFYWYRQILGQKVEFLVSFYNNEISEKSEIFDDQFSVERPDGSNFTLKIRSTKLEDSAMYFCASSPLAGVAEQYFGPGTRLTVT.

This chain links TRBV6-5 with TRBJ1-4; 8 bases agree with TRBD1. Per the germline V gene, CDR1 is MNHEY and CDR2 is SVGAGI. This CDR3 region has 14 residues. Trimming removed 5 bases from V and 7 bases from J; junction bases left unmatched: 6. The DNA of the CDR3 is TGTGCCAGCAGTCGGACAGGGCGAGGTGAAAAACTGTTTTTT. Its protein product is CASSRTGRGEKLFF.

This clone appeared a single time. The chain has TRBV10-3 and TRBJ2-7; the D gene is possibly TRBD1 (5 bases). This CDR3 is built from 14 residues. Trimming shortened V by 10 bases and J by 3 bases, and 19 bases separated the two germline ends. Germline values: CDR1 ENHRY, CDR2 SYGVKD. DNA for the CDR3: TGTGCCACCCTCGGCGAGACAGTAGACTACGAGCAGTACTTC. Protein product: CATLGETVDYEQYF.

CDR3 in DNA: TGTGCCAGCAGTTACTCTGACAGGGACAATTCACCCCTCCACTTT. This translates into CASSYSDRDNSPLHF. The rearrangement uses TRBV6-5 and TRBJ1-6; 7 bases agree with TRBD1. Trimming cost V 0 bases and J 7 bases; bases outside gene matches: 3. CDR3 length equals 15 residues. CDR1 and CDR2 from the germline V gene are MNHEY and SVGAGI.

In DNA, the CDR3 is TGTGCCAGCAGTTTCACCTCGGGAACCGGGGAGCTGTTTTTT. It yields the protein CASSFTSGTGELFF. The genes are TRBV27 and TRBJ2-2, with D possibly being TRBD2 (5 bases). Trimming took 3 bases from V and 5 from J, leaving 10 bases between them. CDR3 length: 14 residues. Germline CDR1 and CDR2: MNHEY and SMNVEV (reference sequence).

The rearrangement uses TRBV6-1 and TRBJ1-4; D gene unclear. The V gene lost 8 bases and the J gene lost 0 bases, with 7 bases spanning the gap. The germline gives CDR1 MNHNS, CDR2 SASEGT. CDR3 length equals 13 residues. In nucleotides, the CDR3 is TGTGCCAGCCTATTCGCAACTAATGAAAAACTGTTTTTT. It is translated as CASLFATNEKLFF.

The rearrangement joins TRBV28 to TRBJ2-7; D is uncertain. V lost 9 bases to trimming and J lost 5 bases, with 8 bases between them. The germline gives CDR1 MDHEN, CDR2 SYDVKM. The CDR3 totals 10 residues. CDR3 protein: CARRANEQYF. The CDR3 region has the DNA TGTGCCAGGCGAGCGAACGAGCAGTACTTC.

The chain uses TRBV11-3 and TRBJ1-3; D gene unclear. Per germline, CDR1 SGHNT and CDR2 YENEEA. There are 14 residues in the CDR3. V dropped 1 base and J dropped 4 bases, with 8 bases sitting between them. This CDR3 reads CASSLGQQGNTIYF. The CDR3 DNA is TGTGCCAGCAGCTTAGGCCAACAAGGAAACACCATATATTTT.

This chain joins TRBV19 and TRBJ2-3, with D perhaps TRBD2 (5 bases). Trimming shortened V by 7 bases and J by 5 bases, and 19 bases separated the two germline ends. The CDR3 covers 15 residues. Germline-derived CDR1 and CDR2 are LNHDA and SQIVND (reference sequence). The CDR3 DNA reads as TGTGCCAGTACAACTAGTGCCAGAATGCGAGATACGCAGTATTTT. This gives the protein CASTTSARMRDTQYF.

This clone was picked up a small number of times. The CDR3 loop reads CASSQDGSGSYNEQFF. CDR3 DNA sequence: TGCGCCAGCAGCCAAGACGGATCAGGATCCTACAATGAGCAGTTCTTC. The chain links TRBV4-3 to TRBJ2-1; D not resolved. V was cut by 0 bases and J by 1 base, with 10 bases left in between. Germline CDR1 reads LGHNA; CDR2 reads YSLEER. The CDR3 spans 16 residues.

This chain connects TRBV7-9 to TRBJ2-1, with D possibly TRBD2 on 7 matching bases. Germline lookup yields CDR1 SEHNR and CDR2 FQNEAQ (reference sequence). The CDR3 has 14 amino acids. V was clipped by 2 bases and J by 6 bases, with 11 bases between them. In DNA form, the CDR3 reads TGTGCCAGCAGCTTAAGCGGGGACATCAATGAGCAGTTCTTC. Translating gives CASSLSGDINEQFF.

The V call is TRBV15, the J call TRBJ2-5; TRBD2 aligns across 9 bases. V shed 0 bases, J shed 5 bases, and the junction held 7 bases outside the gene matches. The CDR3 sequence is 16 residues long. Germline CDR1 LNHNV, CDR2 YYDKDF (reference sequence). The CDR3 region is CATSRDAGGSLETQYF. The CDR3 DNA reads TGTGCCACCAGCAGAGATGCGGGAGGGAGTTTGGAGACCCAGTACTTC.

The rearrangement joins TRBV5-4 to TRBJ2-2, with 16 bases that match TRBD2. The junction had 6 bases not matched to a gene; V was cut back by 4 bases and J by 6 bases. Germline V gene data show CDR1 as SGHNT and CDR2 as YYREEE (reference sequence). This CDR3 contains 17 residues. CDR3 residues: CASSPGTSGRASGELFF. CDR3 sequence (DNA): TGTGCCAGCAGCCCCGGGACTAGCGGGAGGGCCTCCGGGGAGCTGTTTTTT.

This clone came up a few times. The identical CDR3 is also encoded by other nucleotide sequences in the sample. The chain is built from TRBV6-5 and TRBJ2-7; the D gene is possibly TRBD2 (6 bases). The CDR3 runs to 11 residues. Deletions cut 5 bases from V and 7 bases from J, with 9 bases between. CDR1 is MNHEY, CDR2 SVGAGI, per germline. The CDR3: CASSHGGEQYF. CDR3 bases: TGTGCCAGCAGTCATGGAGGGGAGCAGTACTTC.